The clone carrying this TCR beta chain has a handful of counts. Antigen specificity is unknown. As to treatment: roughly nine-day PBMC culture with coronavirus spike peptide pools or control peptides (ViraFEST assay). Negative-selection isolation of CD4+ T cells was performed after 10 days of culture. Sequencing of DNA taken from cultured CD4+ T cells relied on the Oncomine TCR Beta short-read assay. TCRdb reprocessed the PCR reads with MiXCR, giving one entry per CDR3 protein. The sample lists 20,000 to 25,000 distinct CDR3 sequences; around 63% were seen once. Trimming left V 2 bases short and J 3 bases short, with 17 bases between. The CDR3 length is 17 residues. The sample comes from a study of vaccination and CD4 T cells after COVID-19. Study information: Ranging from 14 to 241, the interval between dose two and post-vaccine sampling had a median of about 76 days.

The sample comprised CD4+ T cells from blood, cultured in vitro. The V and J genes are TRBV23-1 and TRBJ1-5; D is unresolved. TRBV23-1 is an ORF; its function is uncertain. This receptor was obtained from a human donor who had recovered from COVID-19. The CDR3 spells CASSQGNNNRTNQPQHF. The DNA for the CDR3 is TGCGCCAGCAGTCAAGGGAACAACAATAGGACCAATCAGCCCCAGCATTTT.